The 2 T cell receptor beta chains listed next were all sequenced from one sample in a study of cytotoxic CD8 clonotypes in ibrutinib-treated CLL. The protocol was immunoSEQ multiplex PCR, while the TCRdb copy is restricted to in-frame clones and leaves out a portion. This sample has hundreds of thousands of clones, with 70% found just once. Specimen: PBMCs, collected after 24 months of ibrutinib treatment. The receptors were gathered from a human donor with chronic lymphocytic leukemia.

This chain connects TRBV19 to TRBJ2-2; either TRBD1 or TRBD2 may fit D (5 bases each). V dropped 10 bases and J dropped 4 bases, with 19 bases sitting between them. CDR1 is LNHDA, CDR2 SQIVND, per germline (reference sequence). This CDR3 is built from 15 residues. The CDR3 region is CATLGTDASTGELFF. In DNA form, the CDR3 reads TGTGCCACCCTAGGGACGGATGCCAGCACCGGGGAGCTGTTTTTT.

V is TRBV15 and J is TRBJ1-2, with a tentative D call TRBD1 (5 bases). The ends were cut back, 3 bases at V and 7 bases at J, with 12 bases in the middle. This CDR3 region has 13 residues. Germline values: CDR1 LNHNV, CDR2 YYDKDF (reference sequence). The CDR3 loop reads CATSSTRVGGYTF. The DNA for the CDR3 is TGTGCCACCAGCAGTACCAGGGTTGGTGGCTACACCTTC. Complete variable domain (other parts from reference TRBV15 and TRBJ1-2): DAMVIQNPRYQVTQFGKPVTLSCSQTLNHNVMYWYQQKSSQAPKLLFHYYDKDFNNEADTPDNFQSRRPNTSFCFLDIRSPGLGDTAMYLCATSSTRVGGYTFGSGTRLTVV.